One and the same sample provided the 5 T cell receptor beta chains below, sequenced in a study of cytomegalovirus exposure and HLA in healthy donors. PCR used 60 Vbeta primers and 13 Jbeta primers. Using immunoSEQ multiplex PCR, the repertoire was profiled, and TCRdb retains in-frame clones only, with some absent. The profile covers some 98,000 clones, with roughly 86% appearing a single time and about 9.3% taken by the ten largest. The sample taken for sequencing was PBMCs. The source is a human donor in good health.

V and J are TRBV7-9 and TRBJ2-2; perhaps TRBD1 as D (6 bases). Germline assignment: CDR1 SEHNR and CDR2 FQNEAQ (reference sequence). Trimming removed 3 bases at V and 0 bases at J, with 11 bases between. CDR3 size: 16 residues. CDR3 sequence reads: CASSFGQGSNTGELFF. CDR3 bases: TGTGCCAGCAGCTTTGGTCAGGGGTCGAACACCGGGGAGCTGTTTTTT.

This clone has just a few counts. The CDR3 loop reads CATSRETTKQYF. The DNA for the CDR3 is TGTGCCACCAGCAGAGAGACGACTAAGCAGTACTTC. V usage is TRBV15 and J usage is TRBJ2-7; D is possibly TRBD2 (5 bases). The length of the CDR3 is 12 residues. V was clipped by 0 bases and J by 8 bases, with 8 bases between them. CDR1 is LNHNV, CDR2 YYDKDF, per germline (reference sequence).

On this clone itself: Different DNA sequences within this sample yield the same CDR3. The chain joins TRBV19 to TRBJ2-7; 10 bases map to TRBD1. V shed 3 bases and J 2 bases; nucleotides not matched to a gene: 1. The germline V gene encodes CDR1 LNHDA and CDR2 SQIVND (reference sequence). This CDR3 spans 14 amino acids. CDR3 bases: TGTGCCAGTAGTATCGGGACAGGGGCCTACGAGCAGTACTTC. It is translated as CASSIGTGAYEQYF.

The J gene is TRBJ2-3, the V gene TRBV19; 8 bases map to TRBD2. The germline V gene encodes CDR1 LNHDA and CDR2 SQIVND (reference sequence). J was trimmed by 9 bases and V by 5 bases; bases with no gene match: 19. The CDR3 covers 17 residues. The CDR3 loop reads CASSGVRFTSGLPTQYF. CDR3 bases: TGTGCCAGTAGTGGGGTAAGATTCACTAGCGGTCTCCCCACGCAGTATTTT.

The J gene is TRBJ2-5, the V gene TRBV30, with 9 positions matching TRBD2. Per germline, CDR1 GTSNPN and CDR2 SVGIG (reference sequence). Unmatched junction bases numbered 3, after V lost 3 bases and J lost 4 bases. The CDR3 totals 13 residues. This CDR3 reads CAWRVRGGETQYF. The CDR3 region has the DNA TGTGCCTGGAGAGTGCGGGGGGGAGAGACCCAGTACTTC.